This T cell receptor beta chain was identified in a study of blood T cell repertoires in COVID-19. Participant ages covered roughly 18 to 89 years across 24 US areas. Cohort 3 recovered donors had two negative PCRs, clearance, or symptom resolution. The table came from immunoSEQ multiplex PCR; TCRdb's copy has only in-frame clones and leaves some out. The sample has some 330,000 clones; 88% are singletons. The clonotype comes from a young man who had recovered from COVID-19. Sequencing was carried out using PBMCs or T cells enriched from blood (not recorded which).

CDR3: CASSLGRGGYTEAFF. The CDR3 region has the DNA TGTGCCAGCAGTCTTGGCCGAGGAGGTTACACTGAAGCTTTCTTT. J is TRBJ1-1 and V is TRBV28; D is undetermined. Germline V lookup: CDR1 MDHEN, CDR2 SYDVKM. This CDR3 has 15 amino acids. Between the trimmed V and J ends, which lost 5 bases and 3 bases, there was a span of 16 bases.